Included here is one T cell receptor (beta chain) sequence, with context. The data were taken from a study of cytomegalovirus exposure and HLA in healthy donors. CDR1 and CDR2 (germline): MDHEN, SYDVKM. The CDR3 runs 14 residues. Between the trimmed V and J ends, which lost 2 bases and 5 bases, there was a span of 13 bases. PCR primers comprised 60 Vbeta and 13 Jbeta primers. Sequencing was performed with immunoSEQ multiplex PCR; in TCRdb, only in-frame clones are kept and a portion is missing. The listing records 130,000 to 150,000 clones. This TCR was sampled from a woman between 50 and 59 years old in good health and CMV-seronegative. The sample consisted of PBMCs. V gene TRBV28 combines with J gene TRBJ2-7; D is ambiguous. CDR3 sequence (DNA): TGTGCCAGCAGTTTAGTCGCCTGGCCGCACGAGCAGTACTTC. It is translated as CASSLVAWPHEQYF.